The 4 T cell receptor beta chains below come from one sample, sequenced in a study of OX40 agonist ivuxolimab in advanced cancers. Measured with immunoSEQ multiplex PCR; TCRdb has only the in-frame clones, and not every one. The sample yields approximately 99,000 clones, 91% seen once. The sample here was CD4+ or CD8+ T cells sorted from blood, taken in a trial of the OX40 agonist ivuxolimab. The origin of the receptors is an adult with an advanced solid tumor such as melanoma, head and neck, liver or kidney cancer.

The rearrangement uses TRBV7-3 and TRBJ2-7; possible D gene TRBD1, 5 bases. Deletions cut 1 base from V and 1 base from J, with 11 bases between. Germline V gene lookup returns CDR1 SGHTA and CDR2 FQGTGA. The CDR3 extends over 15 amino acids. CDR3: CASSLMQGSSYEQYF. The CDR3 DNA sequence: TGTGCCAGCAGCTTAATGCAGGGTAGTTCCTACGAGCAGTACTTC. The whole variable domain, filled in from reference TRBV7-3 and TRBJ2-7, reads GAGVSQTPSNKVTEKGKYVELRCDPISGHTALYWYRQSLGQGPEFLIYFQGTGAADDSGLPNDRFFAVRPEGSVSTLKIQRTERGDSAVYLCASSLMQGSSYEQYFGPGTRLTVT.

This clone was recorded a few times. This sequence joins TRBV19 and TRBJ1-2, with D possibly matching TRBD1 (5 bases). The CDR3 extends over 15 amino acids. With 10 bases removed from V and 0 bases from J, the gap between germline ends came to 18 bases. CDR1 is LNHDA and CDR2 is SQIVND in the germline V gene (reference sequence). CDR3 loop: CATHNRGRTNYGYTF. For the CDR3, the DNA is TGTGCCACCCACAACCGGGGGAGGACTAACTATGGCTACACCTTC.

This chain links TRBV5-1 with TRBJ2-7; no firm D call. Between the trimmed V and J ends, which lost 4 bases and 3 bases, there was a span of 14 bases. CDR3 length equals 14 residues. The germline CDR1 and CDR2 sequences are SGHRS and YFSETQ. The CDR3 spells CASSLGGSNYEQYF. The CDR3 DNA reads TGCGCCAGCAGCCTAGGTGGCTCTAACTACGAGCAGTACTTC.

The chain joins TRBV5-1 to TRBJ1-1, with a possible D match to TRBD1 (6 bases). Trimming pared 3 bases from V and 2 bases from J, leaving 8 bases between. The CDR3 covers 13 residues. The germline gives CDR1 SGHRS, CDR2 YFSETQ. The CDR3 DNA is TGCGCCAGCAGCTGGGGACAAAACACTGAAGCTTTCTTT. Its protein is CASSWGQNTEAFF.